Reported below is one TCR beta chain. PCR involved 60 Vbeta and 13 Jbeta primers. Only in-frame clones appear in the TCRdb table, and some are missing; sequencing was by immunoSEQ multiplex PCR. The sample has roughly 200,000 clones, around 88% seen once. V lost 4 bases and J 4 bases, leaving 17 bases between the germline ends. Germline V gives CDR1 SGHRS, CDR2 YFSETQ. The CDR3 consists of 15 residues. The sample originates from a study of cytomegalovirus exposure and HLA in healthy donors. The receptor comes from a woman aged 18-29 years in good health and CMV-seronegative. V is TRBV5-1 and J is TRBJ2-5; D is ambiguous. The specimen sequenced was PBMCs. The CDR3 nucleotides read TGCGCCAGCAGCAAAGCCGGCGCCCCGGGAGAGACCCAGTACTTC. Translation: CASSKAGAPGETQYF.